This T cell receptor beta chain was recorded in a study of CXCR3-negative and CXCR3-positive naive CD8 T cells. Study conclusions and caveats: Both naive subsets showed comparably high diversity, and memory CD8+ cells showed much lower diversity. The TRBV-TRBJ usage of naive CXCR3-negative and CXCR3-positive cells was similar, but that of memory cells differed. CXCR3 levels fell partly with cryopreservation; most assays relied on fresh PBMCs.

Every CD8+ T cell subset underwent triplicate sorting at around 300,000 cells apiece. The libraries of TRB cDNA were prepared using 5' RACE with UMI labels. Each CDR3 protein gets one entry in TCRdb, which reprocessed the 5' RACE reads and gives no DNA. This table holds 70,000 to 95,000 distinct CDR3 sequences. Turning to this clonotype: Its matching antigen is unknown.

The origin of this receptor is a human donor in good health. Some clones in this sample may be carry-over from other donors' samples. Material for sequencing was naive CXCR3- CD8+ T cells from blood. Stated subset: CD45RO-CCR7+CD27+CD95- naive CD8+ T cells lacking CXCR3 (TNR3-).

The CDR3 loop reads CASSLGSPYEQYF. The V and J genes are TRBV7-9 and TRBJ2-7; without DNA, the TCRdb call of TRBD1 cannot be checked. The germline CDR1 and CDR2 sequences are SEHNR and FQNEAQ (reference sequence). The CDR3 has 13 residues. The whole variable domain, remainder taken from reference TRBV7-9 and TRBJ2-7, is DTGVSQNPRHKITKRGQNVTFRCDPISEHNRLYWYRQTLGQGPEFLTYFQNEAQLEKSRLLSDRFSAERPKGSFSTLEIQRTEQGDSAMYLCASSLGSPYEQYFGPGTRLTVT.